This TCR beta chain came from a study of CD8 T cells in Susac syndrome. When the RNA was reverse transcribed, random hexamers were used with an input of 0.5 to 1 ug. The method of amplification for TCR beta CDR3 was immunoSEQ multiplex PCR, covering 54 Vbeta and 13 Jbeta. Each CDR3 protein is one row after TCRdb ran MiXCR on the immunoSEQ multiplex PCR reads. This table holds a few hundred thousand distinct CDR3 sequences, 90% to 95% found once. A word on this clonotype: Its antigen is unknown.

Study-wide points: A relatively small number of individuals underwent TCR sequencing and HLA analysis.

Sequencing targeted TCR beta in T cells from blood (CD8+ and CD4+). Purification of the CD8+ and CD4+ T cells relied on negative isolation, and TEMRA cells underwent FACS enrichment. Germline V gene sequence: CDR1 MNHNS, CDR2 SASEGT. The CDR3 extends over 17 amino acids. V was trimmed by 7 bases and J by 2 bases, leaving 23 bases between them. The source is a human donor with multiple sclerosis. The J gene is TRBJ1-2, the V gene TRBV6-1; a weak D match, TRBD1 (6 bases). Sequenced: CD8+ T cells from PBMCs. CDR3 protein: CASTSGVLGQLNYGYTF. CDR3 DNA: TGTGCCAGCACCTCAGGGGTCCTGGGACAACTGAACTATGGCTACACCTTC.